This TCR beta chain comes out of a study of blood T cells in healthy people across ages. Alongside a J-beta primer mix, a sample-barcoded 5' primer served in a second PCR lasting about 7 to 11 cycles. MiXCR, applied by TCRdb to the 5' RACE reads, yields one record per CDR3 protein. The sample yields approximately 900,000 distinct CDR3 sequences, roughly 28% seen once. The CDR3 length is 14 residues. The V gene lost 8 bases and the J gene lost 12 bases, with 20 bases spanning the gap. Germline loops: CDR1 MNHEY, CDR2 SMNVEV (reference sequence). Isolated per sample were at least 6 million PBMCs. These data were likewise used in another study, on T cells of mothers and their children. That source notes: Researchers report slightly higher, though non-significant, overlap in related mother-child pairs than in unrelated pairs.

The chain uses TRBV27 and TRBJ1-6, with D unresolved. This TCR was recovered from a woman between 40 and 55 years old in good health. Sample: blood. The CDR3 bases are TGTGCCAGCTCACGGACGGGAGATTGGGTACCCCTCCACTTT. It yields the protein CASSRTGDWVPLHF.